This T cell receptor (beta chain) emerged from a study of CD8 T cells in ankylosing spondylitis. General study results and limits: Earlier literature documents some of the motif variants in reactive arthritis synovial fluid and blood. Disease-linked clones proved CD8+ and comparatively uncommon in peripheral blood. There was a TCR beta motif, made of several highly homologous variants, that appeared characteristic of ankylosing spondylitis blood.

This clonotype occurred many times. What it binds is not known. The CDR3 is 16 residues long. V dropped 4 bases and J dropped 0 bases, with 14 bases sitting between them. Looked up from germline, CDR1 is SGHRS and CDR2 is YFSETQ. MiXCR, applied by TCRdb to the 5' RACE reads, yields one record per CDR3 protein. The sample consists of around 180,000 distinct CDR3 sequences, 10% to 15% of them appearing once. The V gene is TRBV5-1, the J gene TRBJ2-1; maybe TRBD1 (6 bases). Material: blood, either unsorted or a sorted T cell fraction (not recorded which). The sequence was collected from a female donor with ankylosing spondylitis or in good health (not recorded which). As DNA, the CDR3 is TGCGCCAGCAGCCTCTCGGGACATAGCTCCTACAATGAGCAGTTCTTC. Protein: CASSLSGHSSYNEQFF.